The clone carrying this TCR beta chain occurred a few times. What it recognizes is unknown. This entry comes from a study of T cell repertoires in cytomegalovirus infection. Study-wide context: Peptides in the study included HLA-C-restricted and HLA-B-restricted CMV epitopes. Study-wide points: Ex vivo responses were dominated by HLA-C-restricted CMV-specific TCR beta clonotypes. Frequencies of public TCR beta families were cumulated, and this identified carriers of CMV plus the relevant HLA.

TCRdb re-called the reads with MiXCR, one entry per CDR3 protein. The sample includes more than 65,000 distinct CDR3 sequences, about 44% of them seen just once. The CDR3 is 14 amino acids. V shed 6 bases and J 4 bases; nucleotides not matched to a gene: 6. From germline, CDR1 is MNHEY and CDR2 SMNVEV (reference sequence). The specimen comprised CD8+ T cells from cultured PBMCs, sampled from culture after CMV antigen stimulation. V gene TRBV27 combines with J gene TRBJ2-5; 9 bases align to TRBD1. This TCR derives from a human donor in good health (CMV status not recorded). Some clones in this sample may be carry-over from other donors' samples. This CDR3 reads CASRYRGRGETQYF. CDR3 coding DNA: TGTGCCAGCAGATACAGGGGGCGCGGAGAGACCCAGTACTTC.